The 13 T cell receptor beta chains below were found in one sample sequenced in a study of cytomegalovirus exposure and HLA in healthy donors. Use of 60 Vbeta and 13 Jbeta primers characterized the PCR. The assay was immunoSEQ multiplex PCR, and TCRdb's table has in-frame clones only and misses some. The repertoire has approximately 140,000 clones, about 80% of them found once; the top ten carry less than 2%. The sequenced sample consisted of PBMCs. The receptors here all came from a woman aged 40-49 years in good health and CMV-seronegative.

This clone was recorded a few times. V is TRBV2 and J is TRBJ2-1, with 7 nucleotides matching TRBD2. This CDR3 region has 18 residues. Germline V gene data show CDR1 as SNHLY and CDR2 as FYNNEI. Trimming cost V 4 bases and J 3 bases; bases outside gene matches: 15. The CDR3 spells CASSGPSRRRGDYNEQFF. CDR3 DNA sequence: TGTGCCAGCAGTGGACCAAGCAGGCGTCGGGGGGACTACAATGAGCAGTTCTTC.

The chain couples TRBV4-3 to TRBJ2-3; D gene ambiguous. V was cut by 1 base and J by 2 bases, with 16 bases left in between. Germline V lookup: CDR1 LGHNA, CDR2 YSLEER. The CDR3 runs 17 residues. For the CDR3, the DNA is TGCGCCAGCAGCCAAGGGTATGGCTCAAGATTCACAGATACGCAGTATTTT. Translated: CASSQGYGSRFTDTQYF.

The genes are TRBV2 and TRBJ2-4, with a tentative D call TRBD1 (6 bases). The CDR3 runs 13 residues. V lost 5 bases to trimming and J lost 6 bases, with 11 bases between them. Germline CDR1 and CDR2: SNHLY and FYNNEI. In DNA form, the CDR3 reads TGTGCCAGCAGTCACCGGGACATAAACATTCAGTACTTC. As protein: CASSHRDINIQYF.

On this clone: The same CDR3 also results from other DNA sequences found in this sample. J is TRBJ1-1 and V is TRBV7-3; D not resolved. V lost 4 bases, J lost 1 base, and 7 bases lay in between. CDR3 length: 13 amino acids. Germline V gene sequence: CDR1 SGHTA, CDR2 FQGTGA. This CDR3 reads CASSSSGNTEAFF. CDR3 coding DNA: TGTGCCAGCAGCTCTTCAGGGAACACTGAAGCTTTCTTT.

The chain is built from TRBV10-3 and TRBJ2-4; 8 bases match TRBD1. Germline V CDR1 and CDR2: ENHRY, SYGVKD. V was clipped by 3 bases and J by 6 bases; unmatched bases: 7. This CDR3 has 15 amino acids. The CDR3 DNA follows: TGTGCCATCAGTGAAACAGGGGGTGTCAGAAACATTCAGTACTTC. It codes for CAISETGGVRNIQYF.

The J gene is TRBJ1-2, the V gene TRBV10-3, with 10 bases lining up with TRBD1. Germline V lookup: CDR1 ENHRY, CDR2 SYGVKD. The CDR3 is made up of 17 amino acids. V dropped 4 bases and J dropped 5; count of bases not matched to a gene: 13. CDR3 protein: CAISGAGGTGDNYGYTF. The CDR3 DNA sequence: TGTGCCATCAGTGGCGCGGGAGGGACAGGGGATAATTATGGCTACACCTTC.

This chain connects TRBV4-2 to TRBJ1-5, with D possibly matching TRBD1 (5 bases). Germline CDR1 LGHNA, CDR2 YNFKEQ. Deletions cut 1 base from V and 5 bases from J, with 9 bases between. CDR3 size: 14 residues. CDR3 nucleotides: TGTGCCAGCAGCCAAGTTGGGGGGTATCAGCCCCAGCATTTT. It is translated as CASSQVGGYQPQHF.

The chain carries TRBV5-6 and TRBJ1-3; the match to TRBD1 covers 11 bases. The germline gives CDR1 SGHDT, CDR2 YYEEEE. CDR3 size: 17 residues. With 2 bases clipped from V and 0 bases from J, the junction kept 4 bases outside the gene matches. The CDR3 region has the DNA TGTGCCAGCAGCTTCCTAGGGACAGGGGGCTCTGGAAACACCATATATTTT. It yields the protein CASSFLGTGGSGNTIYF.

This chain uses TRBV4-3 with TRBJ2-1, with D maybe TRBD2 (5 bases). Trimming pared 1 base from V and 10 bases from J, leaving 26 bases between. The germline CDR1 and CDR2 sequences are LGHNA and YSLEER. This CDR3 contains 18 residues. CDR3 residues: CASSQGRFRERAHKEQFF. CDR3 DNA sequence: TGCGCCAGCAGCCAAGGCCGATTTAGGGAGAGGGCCCATAAAGAGCAGTTCTTC.

A few counts support this clone. The chain has TRBV5-6 and TRBJ1-2, with 7 bases aligning to TRBD1. Germline-derived CDR1 and CDR2 are SGHDT and YYEEEE. With 7 bases clipped from V and 1 base from J, the junction kept 10 bases outside the gene matches. The CDR3 spans 15 residues. The chain's CDR3 is CASGREGALNYGYTF. Written as DNA, the CDR3 is TGTGCCAGCGGTCGGGAGGGGGCGCTTAACTATGGCTACACCTTC.

The chain links TRBV7-2 to TRBJ2-7, with D possibly TRBD2 on 6 matching bases. Germline V gene sequence: CDR1 SGHTA, CDR2 FQGNSA. This CDR3 is 14 amino acids long. Between the trimmed V and J ends, which lost 6 bases and 2 bases, there was a span of 14 bases. CDR3 nucleotide sequence: TGTGCCAGCAGACTCGGAGGGTTTCCCTACGAGCAGTACTTC. As protein: CASRLGGFPYEQYF.

V and J are TRBV9 and TRBJ2-3; D uncertain. Deletions cut 4 bases from V and 8 bases from J, with 20 bases between. This CDR3 has 15 amino acids. Germline V gene sequence: CDR1 SGDLS, CDR2 YYNGEE. Here the CDR3 reads CASSPDGWYRGTQYF. CDR3 coding DNA: TGTGCCAGCAGCCCAGACGGGTGGTATCGAGGTACGCAGTATTTT. The whole variable domain, filled in from reference TRBV9 and TRBJ2-3, reads DSGVTQTPKHLITATGQRVTLRCSPRSGDLSVYWYQQSLDQGLQFLIQYYNGEERAKGNILERFSAQQFPDLHSELNLSSLELGDSALYFCASSPDGWYRGTQYFGPGTRLTVL.

As DNA, the CDR3 is TGTGCCAGCAGTCGACTAGATACGCAGTATTTT. It codes for CASSRLDTQYF. J is TRBJ2-3 and V is TRBV6-5; the D is unclear. V was cut by 5 bases and J by 5 bases, with 5 bases left in between. There are 11 residues in the CDR3. Per germline, CDR1 MNHEY and CDR2 SVGAGI.